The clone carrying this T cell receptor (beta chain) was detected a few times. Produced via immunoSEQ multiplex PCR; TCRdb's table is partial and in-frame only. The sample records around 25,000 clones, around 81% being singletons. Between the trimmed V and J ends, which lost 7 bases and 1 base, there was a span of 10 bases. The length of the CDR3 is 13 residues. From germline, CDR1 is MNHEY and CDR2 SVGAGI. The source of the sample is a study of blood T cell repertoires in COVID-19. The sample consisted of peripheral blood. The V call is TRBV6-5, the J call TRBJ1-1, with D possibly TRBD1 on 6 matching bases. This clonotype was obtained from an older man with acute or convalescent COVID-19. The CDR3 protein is CASKKTGNTEAFF. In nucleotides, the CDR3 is TGTGCCAGCAAGAAGACAGGGAACACTGAAGCTTTCTTT.